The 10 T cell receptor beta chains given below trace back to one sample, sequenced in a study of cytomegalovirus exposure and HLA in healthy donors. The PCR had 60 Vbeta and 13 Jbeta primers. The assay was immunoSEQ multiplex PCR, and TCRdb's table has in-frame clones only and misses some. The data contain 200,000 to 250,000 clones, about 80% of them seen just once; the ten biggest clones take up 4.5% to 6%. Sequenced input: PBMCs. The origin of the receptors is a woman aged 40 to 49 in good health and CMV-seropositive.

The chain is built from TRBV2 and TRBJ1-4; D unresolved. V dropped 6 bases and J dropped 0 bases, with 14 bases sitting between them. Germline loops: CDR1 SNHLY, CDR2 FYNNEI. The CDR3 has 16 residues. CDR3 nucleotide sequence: TGTGCCAGCAGATTCTCACAAGCGGCAACTAATGAAAAACTGTTTTTT. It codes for CASRFSQAATNEKLFF.

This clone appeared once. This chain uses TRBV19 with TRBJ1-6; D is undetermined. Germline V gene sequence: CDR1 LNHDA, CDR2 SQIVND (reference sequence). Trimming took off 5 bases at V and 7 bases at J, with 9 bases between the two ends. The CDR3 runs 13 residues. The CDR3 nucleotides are TGTGCCAGTAGTTCCGGCAGGAATTCACCCCTCCACTTT. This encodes CASSSGRNSPLHF.

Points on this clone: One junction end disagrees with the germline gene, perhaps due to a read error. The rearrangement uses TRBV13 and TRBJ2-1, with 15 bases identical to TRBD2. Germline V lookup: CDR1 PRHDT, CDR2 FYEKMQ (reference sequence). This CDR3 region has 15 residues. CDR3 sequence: CASSLGTSGRNEQFF. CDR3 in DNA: TGTGCCAGCAGCCTAGGGACTAGCGGGAGGAATGAGCAGTTCTTC.

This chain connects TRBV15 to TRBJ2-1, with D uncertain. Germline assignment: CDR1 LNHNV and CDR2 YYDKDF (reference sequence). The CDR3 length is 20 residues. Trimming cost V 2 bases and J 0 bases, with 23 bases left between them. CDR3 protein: CATSRQHPSVSESSYNEQFF. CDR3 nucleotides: TGTGCCACCAGCAGACAACACCCGTCAGTAAGCGAGAGCTCCTACAATGAGCAGTTCTTC.

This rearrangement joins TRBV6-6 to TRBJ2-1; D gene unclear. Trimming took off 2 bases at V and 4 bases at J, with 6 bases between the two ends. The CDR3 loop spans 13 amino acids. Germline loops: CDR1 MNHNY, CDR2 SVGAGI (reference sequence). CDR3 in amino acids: CASSYRGYNEQFF. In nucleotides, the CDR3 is TGTGCCAGCAGTTACAGAGGTTACAATGAGCAGTTCTTC.

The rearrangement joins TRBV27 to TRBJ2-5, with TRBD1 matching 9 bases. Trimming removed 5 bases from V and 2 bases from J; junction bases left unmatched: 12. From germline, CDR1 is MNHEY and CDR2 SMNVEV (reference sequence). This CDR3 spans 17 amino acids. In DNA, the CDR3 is TGTGCCAGCAGTGCCGATCCGGGACAGGGAAAACAAGAGACCCAGTACTTC. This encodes CASSADPGQGKQETQYF.

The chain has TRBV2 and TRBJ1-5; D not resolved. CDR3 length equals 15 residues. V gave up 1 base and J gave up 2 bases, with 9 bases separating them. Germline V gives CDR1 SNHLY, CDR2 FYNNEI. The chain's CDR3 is CASSEDGVGNQPQHF. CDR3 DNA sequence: TGTGCCAGCAGTGAAGACGGGGTAGGCAATCAGCCCCAGCATTTT. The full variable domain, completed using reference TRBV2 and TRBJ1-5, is EPEVTQTPSHQVTQMGQEVILRCVPISNHLYFYWYRQILGQKVEFLVSFYNNEISEKSEIFDDQFSVERPDGSNFTLKIRSTKLEDSAMYFCASSEDGVGNQPQHFGDGTRLSIL.

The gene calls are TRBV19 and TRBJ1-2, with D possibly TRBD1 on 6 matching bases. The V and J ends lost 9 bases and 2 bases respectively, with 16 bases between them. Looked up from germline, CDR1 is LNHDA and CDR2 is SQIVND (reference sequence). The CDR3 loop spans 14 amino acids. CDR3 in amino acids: CASTTGGGNYGYTF. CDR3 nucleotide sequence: TGTGCCAGCACTACGGGAGGGGGGAACTATGGCTACACCTTC. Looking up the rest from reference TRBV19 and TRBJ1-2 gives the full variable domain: DGGITQSPKYLFRKEGQNVTLSCEQNLNHDAMYWYRQDPGQGLRLIYYSQIVNDFQKGDIAEGYSVSREKKESFPLTVTSAQKNPTAFYLCASTTGGGNYGYTFGSGTRLTVV.

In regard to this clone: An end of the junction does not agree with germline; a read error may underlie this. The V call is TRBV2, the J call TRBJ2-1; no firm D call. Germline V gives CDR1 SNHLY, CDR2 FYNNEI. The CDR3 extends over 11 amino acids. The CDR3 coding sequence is TGTGCCAGCATTAGTCGGAATGAGCGGTTCTTC. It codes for CASISRNERFF.

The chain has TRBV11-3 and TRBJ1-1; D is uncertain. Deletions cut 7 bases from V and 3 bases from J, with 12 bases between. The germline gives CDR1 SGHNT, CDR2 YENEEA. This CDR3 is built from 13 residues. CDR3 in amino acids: CASTPVSDTEAFF. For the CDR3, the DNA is TGTGCCAGCACCCCCGTCTCCGACACTGAAGCTTTCTTT. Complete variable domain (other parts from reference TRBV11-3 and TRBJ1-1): EAGVVQSPRYKIIEKKQPVAFWCNPISGHNTLYWYLQNLGQGPELLIRYENEEAVDDSQLPKDRFSAERLKGVDSTLKIQPAELGDSAVYLCASTPVSDTEAFFGQGTRLTVV.